The clone carrying this T cell receptor (beta chain) was detected once. This entry is derived from a study of T cells in localized non-small cell lung cancer. V was pared by 3 bases and J by 2 bases, with 5 bases between. The CDR3 covers 13 residues. CDR1 is LNHDA, CDR2 SQIVND, per germline (reference sequence). Only in-frame clones appear in the TCRdb table, and some are missing; sequencing was by immunoSEQ multiplex PCR. The repertoire includes some 51,000 clones, 86% of them detected once, and approximately 5.2% sits in the top ten. Specimen: peripheral blood, collected before any cancer treatment. The chain recombines TRBV19 with TRBJ2-1; D could derive from TRBD1 or TRBD2 (5 bases each). The receptor's source is a woman aged 40 to 75 with stage I lung adenocarcinoma. For the CDR3, the DNA is TGTGCCAGTAGTATGGGGGCCTACAATGAGCAGTTCTTC. It is translated as CASSMGAYNEQFF.